This passage covers 4 T cell receptor beta chains from one sample sequenced in a study of beta chain features in type 1 diabetes. Of the isolated RNA, all was reverse transcribed, and so the sequenced material was expressed TCRB transcripts. Sequencing was performed with immunoSEQ multiplex PCR; in TCRdb, only in-frame clones are kept and a portion is missing. Of 450,000 to 600,000 clones listed, over 25% are singletons. What was sequenced was naive CD4+ T cells from blood. The receptors shown here come from a man aged 18 to 35 in good health.

V gene TRBV20-1 combines with J gene TRBJ2-3; tentative D call: TRBD2 (6 bases). CDR1 is DFQATT, CDR2 SNEGSKA, per germline (reference sequence). The germline V and J ends were trimmed by 3 bases and 10 bases, with 11 bases remaining between them. This CDR3 comprises 11 residues. CDR3 loop: CSARGWEAQYF. The CDR3 coding sequence is TGCAGTGCTAGGGGGTGGGAGGCGCAGTATTTT.

The chain recombines TRBV30 with TRBJ1-1, with D hard to call. The germline CDR1 and CDR2 sequences are GTSNPN and SVGIG (reference sequence). With 4 bases removed from V and 0 bases from J, the gap between germline ends came to 12 bases. This CDR3 comprises 14 residues. CDR3 in amino acids: CAWNSGVMNTEAFF. The CDR3 bases are TGTGCCTGGAACTCTGGGGTAATGAACACTGAAGCTTTCTTT.

This clone occurred a few times. Written as DNA, the CDR3 is TGTGCCAGCAGCTTAGTAGCGGGAGTCTACGAGCAGTACTTC. This encodes CASSLVAGVYEQYF. V gene TRBV7-2 combines with J gene TRBJ2-7, with 9 bases lining up with TRBD2. The germline gives CDR1 SGHTA, CDR2 FQGNSA. The CDR3 consists of 14 residues. V shed 1 base and J 3 bases; nucleotides not matched to a gene: 1.

This clone came up a few times. This chain links TRBV5-6 with TRBJ1-5; D ambiguous. Germline V gives CDR1 SGHDT, CDR2 YYEEEE. CDR3 length: 14 residues. Trimming pared 0 bases from V and 4 bases from J, leaving 8 bases between. CDR3 region: CASSLGRINQPQHF. The CDR3 bases are TGTGCCAGCAGCTTGGGACGGATTAATCAGCCCCAGCATTTT.